Below, 9 T cell receptor beta chains from the same sample are listed, as sequenced in a study of Graves' ophthalmopathy and Graves' hyperthyroidism. Amplification of the TCR beta CDR3 regions used RNA transcripts (as template). First-round RT-PCR relied on HTBI primers, and a second-round multiplex PCR came next. TCRdb independently ran MiXCR on the multiplex PCR reads; one entry per CDR3 protein. The sample comprises around 1.1 million distinct CDR3 sequences, about two fifths of which are singletons, and around 10% rests with the top ten. What was sequenced was peripheral blood or thyroid tissue (not recorded which). The receptors originated from an adult man with Graves' hyperthyroidism.

This chain connects TRBV11-2 to TRBJ1-5; D is unresolved. Germline V CDR1 and CDR2: SGHAT, FQNNGV. CDR3 length: 15 residues. The germline V and J ends were trimmed by 5 bases and 9 bases, with 20 bases remaining between them. CDR3 residues: CASSQDLDLISPQHF. The DNA of the CDR3 is TGTGCCAGCAGCCAAGATTTGGATTTGATATCGCCCCAGCATTTT.

This clonotype turned up a few times. The rearrangement links TRBV5-8 to TRBJ1-5, with D unresolved. CDR3 length: 16 amino acids. Trimming took off 2 bases at V and 0 bases at J, with 12 bases between the two ends. CDR1 is SGHTS and CDR2 is YDEGEE in the germline V gene. The CDR3 region has the DNA TGTGCCAGCAGCTTAGCCGGTTTTGATAGCAATCAGCCCCAGCATTTT. Protein sequence: CASSLAGFDSNQPQHF.

The chain couples TRBV11-2 to TRBJ2-5, with D perhaps being TRBD1 or TRBD2 (6 bases each). The V end lost 0 bases, the J end lost 5 bases, and 16 bases lay between the germline ends. The CDR3 sequence is 16 residues long. CDR1 and CDR2 (germline): SGHAT, FQNNGV. The CDR3 DNA sequence: TGTGCCAGCAGCTTAGAGGGAGAGGGGGGAATCGAGACCCAGTACTTC. The encoded protein is CASSLEGEGGIETQYF.

This clonotype came up many times. The chain carries TRBV12-3 or TRBV12-4 and TRBJ2-7; no clear D. The CDR3 is 12 amino acids. Between the trimmed V and J ends, which lost 5 bases and 5 bases, there was a span of 10 bases. This chain's CDR3 is CASSLTRNEQYF. The CDR3 DNA reads TGTGCCAGCAGTCTCACAAGGAACGAGCAGTACTTC.

About this clonotype itself: Given a much more abundant clone one base away, this may be a read error. The genes are TRBV6-9 and TRBJ1-1, with D hard to call. The germline V gene has CDR1 MNHGY and CDR2 SVAAGI. The CDR3 loop spans 13 amino acids. With 10 bases removed from V and 1 base from J, the gap between germline ends came to 13 bases. The CDR3 spells CATEAQENTEAFF. CDR3 bases: TGTGCCACCGAAGCTCAGGAGAACACTGAAGCTTTCTTT.

The chain carries TRBV11-2 and TRBJ2-7; 10 nucleotides agree with TRBD1. V shed 5 bases, J shed 2 bases, and the junction held 6 bases outside the gene matches. The germline V gene has CDR1 SGHAT and CDR2 FQNNGV. The CDR3 covers 15 residues. The CDR3 reads CASSEGQGTAYEQYF. Written as DNA, the CDR3 is TGTGCCAGCAGCGAGGGACAGGGGACGGCCTACGAGCAGTACTTC.

A note on this clonotype: A much larger clone lies a single base off, so this may be a read error. The chain is built from TRBV7-2 and TRBJ2-5; D possibly corresponds to TRBD2 (5 bases). Germline CDR1 reads SGHTA; CDR2 reads FQGNSA. This CDR3 is built from 15 residues. CDR3 bases: TGTGCCAGCAGCTTAACGGGAATAAGACAAGGGACCCAGTACTTC. It specifies CASSLTGIRQGTQYF.

The chain joins TRBV28 to TRBJ2-7; 10 positions match TRBD2. The CDR3 spans 15 residues. The V segment lost 3 bases and the J segment 8 bases; nucleotides outside the gene matches: 10. The germline V gene encodes CDR1 MDHEN and CDR2 SYDVKM. For the CDR3, the DNA is TGTGCCAGCAGTTTCGCCGGGACTAGCGAGGGAAAGCAGTACTTC. It encodes CASSFAGTSEGKQYF.

J is TRBJ1-5 and V is TRBV18; D is perhaps TRBD1 (6 bases). The germline V gene has CDR1 KGHSH and CDR2 LQKENI. This CDR3 region has 16 residues. Trimming cost V 2 bases and J 0 bases, with 11 bases left between them. CDR3 region: CASSPEDSNSNQPQHF. The CDR3 DNA follows: TGTGCCAGCTCACCAGAGGACAGCAATAGCAATCAGCCCCAGCATTTT.